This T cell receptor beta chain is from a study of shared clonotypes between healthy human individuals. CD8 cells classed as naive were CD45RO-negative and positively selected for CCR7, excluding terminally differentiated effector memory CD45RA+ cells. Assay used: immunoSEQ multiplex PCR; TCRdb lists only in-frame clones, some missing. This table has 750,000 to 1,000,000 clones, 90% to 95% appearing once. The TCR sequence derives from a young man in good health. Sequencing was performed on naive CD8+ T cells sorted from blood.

In DNA, the CDR3 is TGTGCCAGCAGCTTAGACGGACAAGAGACCCAGTACTTC. Protein product: CASSLDGQETQYF. The chain has TRBV7-8 and TRBJ2-5; D is ambiguous. V was clipped by 1 base and J by 2 bases, with 5 bases between them. This CDR3 is built from 13 residues. Germline CDR1 and CDR2: SGHVS and FQNEAQ.